This T cell receptor beta chain appears in the sequencing data of a study of T cell responses to AZD1222 COVID-19 vaccine. TCRdb's table, derived via immunoSEQ multiplex PCR, lists solely in-frame clones and lacks some. This table has about 270,000 clones, about 94% appearing once. Germline assignment: CDR1 LGHNA and CDR2 YNFKEQ. Trimming took off 0 bases at V and 5 bases at J, with 10 bases between the two ends. The CDR3 length is 15 residues. This receptor was taken from an adult who received the AZD1222 COVID-19 vaccine. Source: peripheral blood, taken 28 days after the second AZD1222 dose. The V gene is TRBV4-2, the J gene TRBJ1-4; no clear D. The CDR3 reads CASSQDKAINEKLFF. CDR3 coding DNA: TGTGCCAGCAGCCAAGATAAGGCGATCAATGAAAAACTGTTTTTT.